Listed below are T cell receptor beta chains from one sample, sequenced in a study of blood T cell repertoires in COVID-19. Assay: immunoSEQ multiplex PCR; the TCRdb copy retains only in-frame clones and omits some. Of under 200,000 clones listed, 85% to 90% are singletons. The material sequenced was peripheral blood. These receptors were taken from a man aged 55 to 70 with COVID-19, enrolled during active disease. The CDR3 runs from the conserved cysteine through the conserved F or W. D genes are given only for firm matches. Not every row has a clone size; where given, it reads once, few, many or a size class.

TRBJ2-2 | TRBV18 | TRBD1 | - | TGTGCCAGCTCGGACAACGCAGGGGGCACCGGGGAGCTGTTTTTT | CASSDNAGGTGELFF
TRBJ1-2 | TRBV6-6 | TRBD1 | - | TGTGCCAGCAGGACGGGACAGGACTATGGCTACACCTTC | CASRTGQDYGYTF
TRBJ1-6 | TRBV3-1/TRBV3-2 | - | few | TGTGCCAGCAGCCAGCAGGGGAACATAAAAGGGTGGGATTATTCACCCCTCCACTTT | CASSQQGNIKGWDYSPLHF
TRBJ2-5 | TRBV7-2 | - | - | TGTGCCAGCAGCCCCCTGGCAGGGGTTGTTCAAGAGACCCAGTACTTC | CASSPLAGVVQETQYF
TRBJ1-5 | TRBV5-8 | TRBD1 | - | TGTGCCAGCAGCATAGGACAGGTGGACAATCAGCCCCAGCATTTT | CASSIGQVDNQPQHF
TRBJ1-2 | TRBV9 | - | - | TGTGCCAGCAGCGTAGCGAGTGATTTTAACTATGGCTACACCTTC | CASSVASDFNYGYTF
TRBJ1-2 | TRBV29-1 | - | - | TGCAGCGTTGAATTAAACAGGGCGGTAGGCTACACCTTC | CSVELNRAVGYTF
TRBJ2-2 | TRBV5-6 | TRBD2 | - | TGTGCCAGCAGCTTTCAGGGTCCTATGCGGGCAGGGAGGGCCGGGGAGCTGTTTTTT | CASSFQGPMRAGRAGELFF
TRBJ1-6 | TRBV18 | - | few | TGTGCCAGCTCACTCCCAGATTCACCCCTCCACTTT | CASSLPDSPLHF
TRBJ2-1 | TRBV15 | TRBD1 | - | TGTGCCACCAGCAGGGGTGTCGGACAGGGAGTCCGCCTCCAGTTCTTC | CATSRGVGQGVRLQFF
TRBJ1-6 | TRBV5-6 | TRBD1 | - | TGTGCCAGCAGCCGGGGACAGGGCCTTAATTCACCCCTCCACTTT | CASSRGQGLNSPLHF
TRBJ1-2 | TRBV15 | - | - | TGTGCCACCAGCAGAGACCGGACAGCAAACTATGGCTACACCTTC | CATSRDRTANYGYTF
TRBJ2-1 | TRBV7-3 | - | - | TGTGCCAGCAGCTTAAGACGGACTGACAATGAGCAGTTCTTC | CASSLRRTDNEQFF
TRBJ2-1 | TRBV6-1 | TRBD2 | - | TGTGCCAGCAGTGAACCGGGACTAGCGGGGGCCCGTCAGTTCTTC | CASSEPGLAGARQFF
TRBJ2-1 | TRBV5-1 | TRBD2 | - | TGCGCCAGCAGCGCGAACGCCGGACTAGCGGGTGCCAGCGGCGTTGAGCAGTTCTTC | CASSANAGLAGASGVEQFF
TRBJ2-7 | TRBV2 | - | - | TGTGCCAGCAGTGAAGAACAGGGCCCTTTCTACGAGCAGTACTTC | CASSEEQGPFYEQYF
TRBJ1-2 | TRBV29-1 | TRBD1 | - | TGCAGCGTTCGGATCCGGGACAGTATTTATGGCTACACCTTC | CSVRIRDSIYGYTF
TRBJ1-1 | TRBV10-3 | TRBD1 | - | TGTGCCATCAGGGGAAGGACAGGTCTCCAGAACACTGAAGCTTTCTTT | CAIRGRTGLQNTEAFF